Below, 20 T cell receptor beta chains from the same sample are listed, as sequenced in a study of T cells expressing NK-cell markers. TCRdb reprocessed the 5' RACE reads, keeping one entry per CDR3 protein, no DNA. This listing includes some 16,000 distinct CDR3 sequences. The specimen was blood T cells: a sorted CD56 or NKG2C T cell subset, CD4+ or CD8+ T cells, or bulk PBMC T cells (not recorded which). Receptor source: a man between 18 and 69 years old in good health.

The chain carries TRBV18 and TRBJ2-1; the TCRdb call, TRBD1, lacks DNA for checking. The CDR3 is 14 residues long. The V gene's germline CDR1 is KGHSH and CDR2 LQKENI. CDR3: CASSPGQGGREQFF.

The chain couples TRBV7-8 to TRBJ2-2; the TCRdb call, TRBD1, lacks DNA for checking. The CDR3 covers 16 residues. CDR1 and CDR2 (germline): SGHVS, FQNEAQ. Here the CDR3 reads CASSLVPGANTGELFF.

The rearrangement uses TRBV15 and TRBJ2-3. The CDR3 is 16 amino acids. Germline V gene lookup returns CDR1 LNHNV and CDR2 YYDKDF (reference sequence). CDR3 protein: CATSRDLVGSTDTQYF. Full variable domain (missing parts from reference TRBV15 and TRBJ2-3): DAMVIQNPRYQVTQFGKPVTLSCSQTLNHNVMYWYQQKSSQAPKLLFHYYDKDFNNEADTPDNFQSRRPNTSFCFLDIRSPGLGDTAMYLCATSRDLVGSTDTQYFGPGTRLTVL.

The genes are TRBV5-1 and TRBJ2-2. CDR1 and CDR2 from the germline V gene are SGHRS and YFSETQ. CDR3 length: 14 residues. The chain's CDR3 is CASSFADNTGELFF. Looking up the rest from reference TRBV5-1 and TRBJ2-2 gives the full variable domain: KAGVTQTPRYLIKTRGQQVTLSCSPISGHRSVSWYQQTPGQGLQFLFEYFSETQRNKGNFPGRFSGRQFSNSRSEMNVSTLELGDSALYLCASSFADNTGELFFGEGSRLTVL.

The V gene is TRBV10-3, the J gene TRBJ2-7; with no DNA, the TCRdb D assignment of TRBD2 cannot be verified. Per germline, CDR1 ENHRY and CDR2 SYGVKD. CDR3 length: 13 amino acids. CDR3 protein: CAIMQPSSYEQYF.

This chain's CDR3 is CASSLRLAETQYF. This chain links TRBV5-1 with TRBJ2-5; TCRdb designates TRBD2, a call that cannot be tested without DNA. The CDR3 contains 13 residues. Germline assignment: CDR1 SGHRS and CDR2 YFSETQ. Looking up the rest from reference TRBV5-1 and TRBJ2-5 gives the full variable domain: KAGVTQTPRYLIKTRGQQVTLSCSPISGHRSVSWYQQTPGQGLQFLFEYFSETQRNKGNFPGRFSGRQFSNSRSEMNVSTLELGDSALYLCASSLRLAETQYFGPGTRLLVL.

Here the CDR3 reads CASSQETTADEKLFF. The V call is TRBV4-3, the J call TRBJ1-4. Per the germline V gene, CDR1 is LGHNA and CDR2 is YSLEER. The CDR3 has 15 amino acids.

This CDR3 is CASSLKETSTPSSTDTQYF. This chain links TRBV7-3 with TRBJ2-3. Germline CDR1 and CDR2: SGHTA and FQGTGA. This CDR3 is built from 19 residues.

The J gene is TRBJ2-1, the V gene TRBV9; the TCRdb call, TRBD2, lacks DNA for checking. Germline CDR1 and CDR2: SGDLS and YYNGEE. The length of the CDR3 is 11 residues. The CDR3 sequence is CASSNLAEQFF.

V is TRBV12-3 or TRBV12-4 and J is TRBJ2-7; TCRdb selects TRBD1, and the lack of DNA leaves this call unchecked. This CDR3 spans 13 amino acids. The CDR3 sequence is CASSQDSAYEQYF.

The chain recombines TRBV7-2 with TRBJ2-3. This CDR3 has 14 amino acids. Per germline, CDR1 SGHTA and CDR2 FQGNSA. CDR3 sequence reads: CASSLSGFTDTQYF.

V gene TRBV27 combines with J gene TRBJ2-7; with no DNA, the TCRdb D assignment of TRBD1 cannot be verified. CDR3 length equals 15 residues. Germline V gene data show CDR1 as MNHEY and CDR2 as SMNVEV (reference sequence). This CDR3 is CASSPVGTGAYEQYF.

The CDR3 sequence: CASSVEGAGGNTIYF. The rearrangement joins TRBV9 to TRBJ1-3; TCRdb indicates TRBD1, and absent DNA this call remains unverified. This CDR3 region has 15 residues. The germline V gene encodes CDR1 SGDLS and CDR2 YYNGEE.

The CDR3: CASSLVVEDTQYF. The genes are TRBV7-2 and TRBJ2-3. Germline assignment: CDR1 SGHTA and CDR2 FQGNSA. The CDR3 is 13 residues long.

The chain employs TRBV7-8 and TRBJ2-3; the D call of TRBD2 rests on TCRdb alone, since no DNA is present to check it. CDR3 length: 19 residues. CDR1 and CDR2 (germline): SGHVS, FQNEAQ. The CDR3 spells CASSSPGLAGRMRADTQYF.

This chain connects TRBV20-1 to TRBJ2-7; TCRdb reports TRBD2, a call that lacks DNA to check it against. Germline V gene sequence: CDR1 DFQATT, CDR2 SNEGSKA (reference sequence). The CDR3 sequence is 16 residues long. The CDR3 loop is CSARASGGVITYEQYF.

The chain links TRBV20-1 to TRBJ1-6. CDR3 size: 15 residues. Germline V gives CDR1 DFQATT, CDR2 SNEGSKA (reference sequence). The CDR3 here is CSARDLAAYNSPLHF.

This chain links TRBV5-5 with TRBJ1-4. The CDR3 contains 15 residues. Germline CDR1 is SGHKS and CDR2 is YYEKEE (reference sequence). CDR3 protein: CASSPKYATNEKLFF.

The rearrangement joins TRBV28 to TRBJ2-7; TCRdb outputs TRBD2, but without DNA this stays unchecked. The CDR3 sequence is 14 residues long. Germline V CDR1 and CDR2: MDHEN, SYDVKM. CDR3: CASSFEGQGYEQYF. Variable domain in full (rest from reference TRBV28 and TRBJ2-7): DVKVTQSSRYLVKRTGEKVFLECVQDMDHENMFWYRQDPGLGLRLIYFSYDVKMKEKGDIPEGYSVSREKKERFSLILESASTNQTSMYLCASSFEGQGYEQYFGPGTRLTVT.

The V call is TRBV20-1, the J call TRBJ2-1; the D call from TCRdb, TRBD2, cannot be confirmed without DNA. The CDR3 is 15 residues long. The V gene's germline CDR1 is DFQATT and CDR2 SNEGSKA (reference sequence). CDR3 loop: CSARDGGLAGNEQFF.